This record covers a single TCR beta chain. As originally analysed: Estimation of nucleated cell counts relied on the amplification of reference gene primers. Clones were sequenced by immunoSEQ multiplex PCR, and TCRdb holds only the in-frame ones, with some missing. V and J calls and clone size are given by that table; D and trimming were obtained from the DNA. The sample lists approximately 150,000 clones, about 89% occurring once. The record originates from a study of blood T cell repertoires in COVID-19. Whole-study context: The samples span acute and convalescent COVID-19 from the United States, Italy and Spain. The cDNA or gDNA used as material had been derived from T cells, B-cell-depleted T cells, or PBMCs.

Germline trimming cut 7 bases from V and 6 bases from J; bases unmatched to any gene: 7. The CDR3 loop spans 15 amino acids. The germline gives CDR1 MNHNY, CDR2 SVGAGI (reference sequence). Sequencing was carried out using peripheral blood. The chain links TRBV6-6 to TRBJ1-6; 9 bases are shared with TRBD1. This receptor was taken from a man of 80 years or more with acute or convalescent COVID-19. The CDR3 DNA is TGTGCCAGCACTCAGGGACAGGGAGGTAATTCACCCCTCCACTTT. Encoded protein: CASTQGQGGNSPLHF.